This TCR beta chain was captured by sequencing in a study of graft-versus-host responses after intestinal transplantation. As for the study in general: Each recipient received anti-thymocyte globulin induction, then tacrolimus and steroids for two to three years.

This table comes from immunoSEQ multiplex PCR, and its TCRdb copy is limited to in-frame clones, with some not included. Of tens of thousands of clones in the sample, over 90% were seen once. Regarding this clone: Its antigen is still unknown.

This CDR3 has 14 amino acids. V lost 0 bases, J lost 0 bases, and 2 bases lay in between. Germline V gives CDR1 MNHEY, CDR2 SVGAGI. Study-level points and caveats: GvH clones detected in recipient marrow included some appearing first in ileum or blood. Allograft graft-versus-host to host-versus-graft clonal ratios ran high in patients with graft-donor T cell macrochimerism. Early post-transplant falls in HvG clones accompanied the peak levels of circulating GvH clones.

This specimen consisted of unstimulated CD8+ T cells sorted from spleen or lymph node cells, obtained before transplant. The source is a human donor who was the organ donor for an intestinal transplant. This chain links TRBV6-5 with TRBJ1-4; D gene ambiguous. In DNA form, the CDR3 reads TGTGCCAGCAGTTACTCGGCAACTAATGAAAAACTGTTTTTT. It encodes CASSYSATNEKLFF.